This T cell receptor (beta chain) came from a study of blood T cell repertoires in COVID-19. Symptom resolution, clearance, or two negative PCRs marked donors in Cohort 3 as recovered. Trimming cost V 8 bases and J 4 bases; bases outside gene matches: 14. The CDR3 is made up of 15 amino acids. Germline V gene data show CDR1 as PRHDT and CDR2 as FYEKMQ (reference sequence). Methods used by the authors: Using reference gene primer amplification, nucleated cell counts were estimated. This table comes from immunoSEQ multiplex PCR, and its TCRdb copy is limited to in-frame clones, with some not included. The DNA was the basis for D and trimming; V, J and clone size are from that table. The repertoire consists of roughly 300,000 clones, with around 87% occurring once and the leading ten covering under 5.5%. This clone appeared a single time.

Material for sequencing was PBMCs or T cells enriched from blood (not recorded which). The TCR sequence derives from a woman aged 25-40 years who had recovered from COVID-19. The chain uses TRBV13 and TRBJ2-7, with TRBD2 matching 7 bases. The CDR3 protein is CASSLTGRTRYEQYF. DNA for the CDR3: TGTGCCAGCTCCCTCACCGGACGGACTAGGTACGAGCAGTACTTC.